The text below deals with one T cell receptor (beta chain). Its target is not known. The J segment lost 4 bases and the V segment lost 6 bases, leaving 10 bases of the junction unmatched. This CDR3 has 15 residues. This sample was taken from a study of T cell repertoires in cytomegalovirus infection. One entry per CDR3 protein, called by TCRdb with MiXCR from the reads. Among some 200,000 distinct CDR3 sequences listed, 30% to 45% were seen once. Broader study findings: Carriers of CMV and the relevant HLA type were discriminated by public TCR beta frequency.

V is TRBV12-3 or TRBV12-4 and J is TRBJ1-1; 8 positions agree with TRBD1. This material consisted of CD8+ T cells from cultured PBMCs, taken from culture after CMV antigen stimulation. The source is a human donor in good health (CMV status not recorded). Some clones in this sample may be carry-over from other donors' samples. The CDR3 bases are TGTGCCAGCAGCCTGGACAGGGAAGGGTTCACTGAAGCTTTCTTT. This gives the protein CASSLDREGFTEAFF.